This T cell receptor (beta chain) was observed in a study of regulatory and conventional T cells in breast cancer (dated by TCRdb to about 2015). On this clonotype itself: Which antigen it targets is not known. Base qualities are missing; no much larger clone stands one base away.

The junction shows trimming of 4 bases on V and 1 base on J, and the gene matches do not reach 10 bases of it. According to the germline V gene (reference sequence), CDR1 reads LNHDA and CDR2 reads SQIVND. From the cysteine up to the phenylalanine, the CDR3 has a length of 17 residues. The entry retains the CDR3 DNA only, 51 bases that are in frame from base 1. Libraries were built with PCR. Instrument used: Illumina MiSeq. TCRdb reprocessed the public reads (quality trimming at Q25 with fastp, clone calling with MiXCR) and kept in-frame beta chains. Each entry merges the rows of one CDR3 protein and shows their most common DNA and genes. The sample records about 1,000 distinct CDR3 sequences, about 26% of which are singletons. The leading ten clones occupy roughly a quarter of the sample.

The sequence derives from a female donor with breast cancer. The chain is encoded by TRBV19 joined to TRBJ2-4; 7 bases in between match TRBD2. The sequenced material came from conventional T cells from blood. The DNA sequence is TGTGCCAGTAGTACCCCGTCAGCCGGGAGGGCCAAAAACATTCAGTACTTC. It encodes CASSTPSAGRAKNIQYF.